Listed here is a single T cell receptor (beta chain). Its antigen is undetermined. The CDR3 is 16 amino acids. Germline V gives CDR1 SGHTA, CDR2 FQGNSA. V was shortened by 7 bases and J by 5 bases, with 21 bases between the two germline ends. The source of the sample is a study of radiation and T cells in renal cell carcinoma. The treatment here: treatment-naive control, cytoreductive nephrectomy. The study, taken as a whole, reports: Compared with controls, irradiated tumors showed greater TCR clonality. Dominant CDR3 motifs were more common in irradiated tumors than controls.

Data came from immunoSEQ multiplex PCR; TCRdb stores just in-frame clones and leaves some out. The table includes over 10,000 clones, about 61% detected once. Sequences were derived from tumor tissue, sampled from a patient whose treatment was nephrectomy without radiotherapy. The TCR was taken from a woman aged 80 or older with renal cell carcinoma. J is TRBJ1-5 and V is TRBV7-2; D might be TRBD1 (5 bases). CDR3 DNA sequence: TGTGCCAGCACCCCGGACACCCGTATATCCGATCAGCCCCAGCATTTT. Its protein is CASTPDTRISDQPQHF.